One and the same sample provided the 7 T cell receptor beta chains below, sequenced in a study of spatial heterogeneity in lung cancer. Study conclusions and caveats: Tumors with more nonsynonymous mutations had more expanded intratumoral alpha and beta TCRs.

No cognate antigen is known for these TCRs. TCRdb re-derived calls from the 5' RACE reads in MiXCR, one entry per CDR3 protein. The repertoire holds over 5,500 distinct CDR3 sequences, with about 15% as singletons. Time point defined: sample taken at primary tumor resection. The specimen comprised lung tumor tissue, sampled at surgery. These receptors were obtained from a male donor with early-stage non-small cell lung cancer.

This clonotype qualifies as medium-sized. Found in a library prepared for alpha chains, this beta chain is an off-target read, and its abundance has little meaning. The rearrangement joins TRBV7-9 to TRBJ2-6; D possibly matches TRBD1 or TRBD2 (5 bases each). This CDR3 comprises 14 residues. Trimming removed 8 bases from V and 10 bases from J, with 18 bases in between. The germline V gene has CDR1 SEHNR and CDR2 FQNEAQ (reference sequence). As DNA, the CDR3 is TGTGCCAGCGCTGGGACCCTTCAGGCTAACGTCCTGACTTTC. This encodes CASAGTLQANVLTF.

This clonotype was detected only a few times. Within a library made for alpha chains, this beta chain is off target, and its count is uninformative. CDR3 sequence reads: CASYRAVDPLEAFF. The CDR3 nucleotides read TGTGCCAGCTACAGGGCCGTGGATCCTCTTGAAGCTTTCTTT. The V gene is TRBV28, the J gene TRBJ1-1; maybe TRBD1 (6 bases). The CDR3 length is 14 residues. The ends were cut back, 8 bases at V and 7 bases at J, with 20 bases in the middle. CDR1 is MDHEN and CDR2 is SYDVKM in the germline V gene.

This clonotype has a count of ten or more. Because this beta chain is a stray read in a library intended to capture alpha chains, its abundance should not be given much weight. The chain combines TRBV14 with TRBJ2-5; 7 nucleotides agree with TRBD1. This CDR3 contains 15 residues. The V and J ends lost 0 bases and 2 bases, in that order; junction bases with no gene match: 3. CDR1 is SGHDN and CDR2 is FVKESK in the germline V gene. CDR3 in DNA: TGTGCCAGCAGCCAAGACTGGACAGGTCAAGAGACCCAGTACTTC. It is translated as CASSQDWTGQETQYF.

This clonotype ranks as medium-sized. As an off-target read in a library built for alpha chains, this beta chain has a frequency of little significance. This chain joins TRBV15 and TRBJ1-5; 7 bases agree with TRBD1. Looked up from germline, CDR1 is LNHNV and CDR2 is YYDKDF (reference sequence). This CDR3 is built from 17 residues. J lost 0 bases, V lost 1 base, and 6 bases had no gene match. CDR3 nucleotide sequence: TGTGCCACCAGCAGAGCCCGGACAGGTAATAGCAATCAGCCCCAGCATTTT. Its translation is CATSRARTGNSNQPQHF.

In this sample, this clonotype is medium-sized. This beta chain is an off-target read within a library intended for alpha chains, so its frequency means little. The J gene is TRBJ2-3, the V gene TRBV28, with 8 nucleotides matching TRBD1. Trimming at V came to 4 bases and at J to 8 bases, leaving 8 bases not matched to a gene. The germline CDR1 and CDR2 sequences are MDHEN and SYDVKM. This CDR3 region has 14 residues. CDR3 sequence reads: CASSSGGDGGTQYF. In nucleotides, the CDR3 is TGTGCCAGCAGTTCAGGGGGCGATGGGGGTACGCAGTATTTT.

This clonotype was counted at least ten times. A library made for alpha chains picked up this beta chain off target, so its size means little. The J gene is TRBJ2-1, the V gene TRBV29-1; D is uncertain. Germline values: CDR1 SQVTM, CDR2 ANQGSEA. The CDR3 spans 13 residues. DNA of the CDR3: TGCAACCTCCCCCGGCAGAGCTACAATGAGCAGTTCTTC. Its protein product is CNLPRQSYNEQFF.

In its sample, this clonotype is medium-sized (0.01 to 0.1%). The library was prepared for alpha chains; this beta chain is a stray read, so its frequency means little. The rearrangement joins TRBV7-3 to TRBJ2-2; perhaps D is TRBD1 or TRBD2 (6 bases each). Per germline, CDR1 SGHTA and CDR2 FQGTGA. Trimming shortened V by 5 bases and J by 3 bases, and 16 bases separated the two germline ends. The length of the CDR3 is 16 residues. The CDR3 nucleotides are TGTGCCAGCAGCCGAACCACGGGGGCGCACACCGGGGAGCTGTTTTTT. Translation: CASSRTTGAHTGELFF. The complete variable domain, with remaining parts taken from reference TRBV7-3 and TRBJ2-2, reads GAGVSQTPSNKVTEKGKYVELRCDPISGHTALYWYRQSLGQGPEFLIYFQGTGAADDSGLPNDRFFAVRPEGSVSTLKIQRTERGDSAVYLCASSRTTGAHTGELFFGEGSRLTVL.